This T cell receptor (beta chain) stems from a study of identical twins. Study-level results: Models underestimated TCR alpha sharing (out-of-frame) in monozygotic twins. Sequences that were beta out-of-frame showed weaker excess twin sharing. In cord blood, abundant beta clonotypes had fewer insertions; memory showed no trend.

This clonotype appeared a few times. Antigen specificity is unknown. Germline values: CDR1 SEHNR, CDR2 FQNEAQ (reference sequence). Trimming cost V 5 bases and J 3 bases, with 7 bases left between them. This CDR3 contains 12 residues. TCRdb redid the calling of the 5' RACE reads with MiXCR, one entry per CDR3 protein. The sample lists hundreds of thousands of distinct CDR3 sequences, 20% to 25% occurring once. These sequences were also reported in another study, on yellow fever vaccine responses in identical twins. In that study: Reports say the vaccine T cell response in twins looked partly convergent and partly personalized.

The rearrangement uses TRBV7-9 and TRBJ1-2, with unresolved D. The clonotype was recovered from a young woman in good health. Sequenced input: CD4+ T cells sorted from blood. CDR3: CASSTDYYGYTF. The CDR3 DNA is TGTGCCAGCAGCACAGACTACTATGGCTACACCTTC.